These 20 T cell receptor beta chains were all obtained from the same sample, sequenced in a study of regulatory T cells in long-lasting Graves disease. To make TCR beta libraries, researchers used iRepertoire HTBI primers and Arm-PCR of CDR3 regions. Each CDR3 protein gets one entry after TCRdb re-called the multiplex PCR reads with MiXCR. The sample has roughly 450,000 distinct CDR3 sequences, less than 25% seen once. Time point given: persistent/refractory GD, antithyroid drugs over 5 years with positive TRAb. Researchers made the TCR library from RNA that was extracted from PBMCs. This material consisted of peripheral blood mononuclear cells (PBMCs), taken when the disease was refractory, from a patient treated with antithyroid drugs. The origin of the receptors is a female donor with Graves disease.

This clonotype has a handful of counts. As DNA, the CDR3 is TGTGCCACCGGGACAGCGTCGGTCTACGAGCAGTACTTC. It yields the protein CATGTASVYEQYF. The chain carries TRBV24-1 and TRBJ2-7; 7 bases fit TRBD1. With 9 bases clipped from V and 3 bases from J, the junction kept 7 bases outside the gene matches. This CDR3 is 13 amino acids long. The germline V gene has CDR1 KGHDR and CDR2 SFDVKD.

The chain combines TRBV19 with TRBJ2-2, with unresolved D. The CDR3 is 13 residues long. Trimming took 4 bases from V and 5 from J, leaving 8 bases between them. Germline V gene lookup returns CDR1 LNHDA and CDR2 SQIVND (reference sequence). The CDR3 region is CASSTTWTGELFF. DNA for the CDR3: TGTGCCAGTAGTACAACGTGGACCGGGGAGCTGTTTTTT.

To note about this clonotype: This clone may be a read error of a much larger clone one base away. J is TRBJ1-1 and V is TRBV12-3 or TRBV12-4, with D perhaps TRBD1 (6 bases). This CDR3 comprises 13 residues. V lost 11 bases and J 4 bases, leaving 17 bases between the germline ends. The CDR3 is CAARTQGTTEAFF. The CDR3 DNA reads TGTGCCGCCAGAACCCAGGGGACCACTGAAGCTTTCTTT.

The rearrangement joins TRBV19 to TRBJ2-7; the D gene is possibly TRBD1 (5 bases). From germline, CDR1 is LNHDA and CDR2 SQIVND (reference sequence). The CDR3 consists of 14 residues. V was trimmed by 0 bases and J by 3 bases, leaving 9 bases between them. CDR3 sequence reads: CASSIDRDSYEQYF. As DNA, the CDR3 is TGTGCCAGTAGTATAGATAGAGACAGCTACGAGCAGTACTTC.

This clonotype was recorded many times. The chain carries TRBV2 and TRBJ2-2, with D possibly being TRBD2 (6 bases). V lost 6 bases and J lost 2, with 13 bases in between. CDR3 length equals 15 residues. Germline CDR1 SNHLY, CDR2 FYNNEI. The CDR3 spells CASRGGGANTGELFF. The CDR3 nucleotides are TGTGCCAGCAGGGGAGGCGGGGCAAACACCGGGGAGCTGTTTTTT.

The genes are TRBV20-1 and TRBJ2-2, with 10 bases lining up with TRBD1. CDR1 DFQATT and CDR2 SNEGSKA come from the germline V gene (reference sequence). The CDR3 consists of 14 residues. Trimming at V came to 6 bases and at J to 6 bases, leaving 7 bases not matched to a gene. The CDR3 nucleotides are TGCAGTGCCCTAGGGGACAGGGGTCCCGGGGAGCTGTTTTTT. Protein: CSALGDRGPGELFF.

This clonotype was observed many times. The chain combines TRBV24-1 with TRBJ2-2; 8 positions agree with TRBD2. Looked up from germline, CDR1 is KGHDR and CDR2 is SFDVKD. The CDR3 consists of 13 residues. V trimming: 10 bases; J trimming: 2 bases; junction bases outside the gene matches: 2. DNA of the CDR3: TGTGCCACACTAGCGGACAACACCGGGGAGCTGTTTTTT. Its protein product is CATLADNTGELFF.

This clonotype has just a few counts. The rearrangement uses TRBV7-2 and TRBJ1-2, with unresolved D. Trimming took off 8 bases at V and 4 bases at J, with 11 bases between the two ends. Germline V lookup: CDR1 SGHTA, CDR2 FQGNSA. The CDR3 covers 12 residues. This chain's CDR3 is CASYSWIYGYTF. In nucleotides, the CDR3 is TGTGCCAGCTACAGTTGGATCTATGGCTACACCTTC.

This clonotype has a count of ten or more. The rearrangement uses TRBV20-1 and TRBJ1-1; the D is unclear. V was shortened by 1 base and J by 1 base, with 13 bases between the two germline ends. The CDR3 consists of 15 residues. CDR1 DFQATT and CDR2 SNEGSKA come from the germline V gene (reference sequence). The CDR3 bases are TGCAGTGCTAGAGCCGCGAGGCACGCGAACACTGAAGCTTTCTTT. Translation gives CSARAARHANTEAFF.

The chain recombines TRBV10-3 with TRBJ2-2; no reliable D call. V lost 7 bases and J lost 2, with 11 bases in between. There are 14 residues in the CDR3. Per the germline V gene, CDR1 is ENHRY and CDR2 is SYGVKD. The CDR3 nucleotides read TGTGCCATCACTCGAACTCTAAACACCGGGGAGCTGTTTTTT. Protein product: CAITRTLNTGELFF.

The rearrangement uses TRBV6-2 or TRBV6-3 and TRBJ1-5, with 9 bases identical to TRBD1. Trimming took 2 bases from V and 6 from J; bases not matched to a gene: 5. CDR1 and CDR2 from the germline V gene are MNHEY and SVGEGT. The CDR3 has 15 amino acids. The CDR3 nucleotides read TGTGCCAGCAGTTACCCGACAGGGGGAAGTCAGCCCCAGCATTTT. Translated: CASSYPTGGSQPQHF.

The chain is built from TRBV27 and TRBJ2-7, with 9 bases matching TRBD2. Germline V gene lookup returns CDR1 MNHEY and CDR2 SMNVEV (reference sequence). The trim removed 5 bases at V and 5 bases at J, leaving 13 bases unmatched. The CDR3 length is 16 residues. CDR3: CASSPLRLAGEDEQYF. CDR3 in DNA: TGTGCCAGCAGTCCCTTGAGGTTAGCGGGAGAGGACGAGCAGTACTTC.

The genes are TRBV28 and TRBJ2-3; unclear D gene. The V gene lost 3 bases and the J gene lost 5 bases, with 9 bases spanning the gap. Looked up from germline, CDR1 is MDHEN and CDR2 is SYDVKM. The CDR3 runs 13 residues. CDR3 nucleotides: TGTGCCAGCAGTTTCCCCGTGGGAGATACGCAGTATTTT. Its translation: CASSFPVGDTQYF. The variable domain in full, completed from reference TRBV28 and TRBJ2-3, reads DVKVTQSSRYLVKRTGEKVFLECVQDMDHENMFWYRQDPGLGLRLIYFSYDVKMKEKGDIPEGYSVSREKKERFSLILESASTNQTSMYLCASSFPVGDTQYFGPGTRLTVL.

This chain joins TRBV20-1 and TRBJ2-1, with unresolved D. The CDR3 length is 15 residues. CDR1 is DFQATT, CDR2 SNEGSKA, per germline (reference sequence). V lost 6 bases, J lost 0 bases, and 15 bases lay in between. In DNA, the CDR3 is TGCAGTGCCCGAAAGGGATCGAGCTCCTACAATGAGCAGTTCTTC. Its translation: CSARKGSSSYNEQFF.

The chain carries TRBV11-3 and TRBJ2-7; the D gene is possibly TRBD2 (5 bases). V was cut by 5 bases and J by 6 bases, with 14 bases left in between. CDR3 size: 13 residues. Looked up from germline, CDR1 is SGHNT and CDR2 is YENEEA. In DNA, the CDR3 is TGTGCCAGCAGCCAGTCCCACGGGGTCGAGCAGTACTTC. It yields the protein CASSQSHGVEQYF.

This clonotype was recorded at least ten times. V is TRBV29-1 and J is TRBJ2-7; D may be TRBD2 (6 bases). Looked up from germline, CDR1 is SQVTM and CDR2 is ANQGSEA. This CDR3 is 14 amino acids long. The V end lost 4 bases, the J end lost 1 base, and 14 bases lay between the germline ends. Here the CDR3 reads CSVVNRRESYEQYF. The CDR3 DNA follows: TGCAGCGTTGTTAACAGGCGGGAATCCTACGAGCAGTACTTC.

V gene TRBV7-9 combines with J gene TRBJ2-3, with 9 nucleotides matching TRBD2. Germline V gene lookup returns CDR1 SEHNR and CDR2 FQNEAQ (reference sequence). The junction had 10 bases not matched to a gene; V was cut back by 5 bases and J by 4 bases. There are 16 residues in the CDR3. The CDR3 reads CASSPSEREAADTQYF. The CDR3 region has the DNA TGTGCCAGCAGCCCTTCTGAGCGGGAGGCAGCAGATACGCAGTATTTT. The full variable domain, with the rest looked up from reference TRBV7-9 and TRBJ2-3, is DTGVSQNPRHKITKRGQNVTFRCDPISEHNRLYWYRQTLGQGPEFLTYFQNEAQLEKSRLLSDRFSAERPKGSFSTLEIQRTEQGDSAMYLCASSPSEREAADTQYFGPGTRLTVL.

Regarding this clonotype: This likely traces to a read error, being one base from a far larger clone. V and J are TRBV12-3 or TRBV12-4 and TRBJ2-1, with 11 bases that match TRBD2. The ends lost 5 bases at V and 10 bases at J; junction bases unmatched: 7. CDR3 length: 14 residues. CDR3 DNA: TGTGCCAGCAGTGATACTAGCGGGAGTGGAGAGCAGTTCTTC. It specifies CASSDTSGSGEQFF.

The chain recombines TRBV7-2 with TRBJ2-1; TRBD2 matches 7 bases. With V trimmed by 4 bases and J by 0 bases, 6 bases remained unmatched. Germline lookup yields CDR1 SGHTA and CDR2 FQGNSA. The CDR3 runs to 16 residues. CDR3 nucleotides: TGTGCCAGCAGCTCCGACGGGAGGTACTCCTACAATGAGCAGTTCTTC. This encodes CASSSDGRYSYNEQFF.

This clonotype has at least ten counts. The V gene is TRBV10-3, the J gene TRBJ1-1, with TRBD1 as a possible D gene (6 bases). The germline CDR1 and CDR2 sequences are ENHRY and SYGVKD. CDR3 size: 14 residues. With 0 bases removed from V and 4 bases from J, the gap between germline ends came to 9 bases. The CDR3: CAISESQGTTEAFF. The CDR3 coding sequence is TGTGCCATCAGTGAGTCGCAGGGGACCACTGAAGCTTTCTTT.